The 8 T cell receptor beta chains below all came from one sample that was sequenced in a study of blood T cell repertoires in COVID-19. Sequenced by immunoSEQ multiplex PCR; TCRdb stores in-frame clones only, minus some. Here the sample spans 350,000 to 400,000 clones, approximately 86% being singletons. The sample was peripheral blood. These receptors came from an older woman with COVID-19, enrolled during active disease.

The chain carries TRBV28 and TRBJ1-2, with TRBD1 identical over 7 bases. With V trimmed by 7 bases and J by 0 bases, 17 bases remained unmatched. CDR1 and CDR2 (germline): MDHEN, SYDVKM. The CDR3 extends over 18 amino acids. This chain's CDR3 is CASTSGRAGGSANYGYTF. The CDR3 bases are TGTGCCAGCACCTCCGGTAGGGCAGGGGGGTCTGCTAACTATGGCTACACCTTC.

This chain connects TRBV23-1 to TRBJ2-4; weak D call: TRBD2 (6 bases). TRBV23-1 is assigned to the ORF class and has an uncertain function. V lost 2 bases and J lost 1, with 15 bases in between. The CDR3 has 17 amino acids. The CDR3 loop is CASSQKEGSGAKNIQYF. The CDR3 region has the DNA TGCGCCAGCAGTCAAAAGGAGGGGTCGGGGGCCAAAAACATTCAGTACTTC.

This clone occurred once. CDR3 sequence reads: CASSTSGGHSYNEQFF. The CDR3 region has the DNA TGTGCCAGCAGCACTAGCGGGGGGCACTCCTACAATGAGCAGTTCTTC. This chain uses TRBV5-8 with TRBJ2-1; 12 bases map to TRBD2. The germline gives CDR1 SGHTS, CDR2 YDEGEE. This CDR3 spans 16 amino acids. With 4 bases clipped from V and 0 bases from J, the junction kept 2 bases outside the gene matches. Supplemented by reference TRBV5-8 and TRBJ2-1, the full variable domain reads EAGVTQSPTHLIKTRGQQATLRCSPISGHTSVYWYQQALGLGLQFLLWYDEGEERNRGNFPPRFSGRQFPNYSSELNVNALELEDSALYLCASSTSGGHSYNEQFFGPGTRLTVL.

The genes are TRBV14 and TRBJ1-4, with D maybe TRBD1 (6 bases). The CDR3 totals 13 residues. V was cut by 3 bases and J by 5 bases, with 7 bases left in between. CDR1 is SGHDN, CDR2 FVKESK, per germline. CDR3 nucleotide sequence: TGTGCCAGCAGCCACGGACAGAATGAAAAACTGTTTTTT. Encoded protein: CASSHGQNEKLFF.

This clone was observed a single time. This sequence joins TRBV6-2 or TRBV6-3 and TRBJ1-2; 9 bases align to TRBD1. V shed 1 base, J shed 8 bases, and the junction held 8 bases outside the gene matches. Germline-derived CDR1 and CDR2 are MNHEY and SVGEGT. There are 15 residues in the CDR3. The CDR3 protein is CASSYLPTGGNGYTF. As DNA, the CDR3 is TGTGCCAGCAGTTACTTGCCCACAGGGGGCAACGGCTACACCTTC.

This clone was seen only a few times. The rearrangement joins TRBV13 to TRBJ1-6; TRBD1 might be the D (6 bases). The length of the CDR3 is 16 residues. The germline V and J ends were trimmed by 6 bases and 5 bases, with 17 bases remaining between them. CDR1 and CDR2 from the germline V gene are PRHDT and FYEKMQ (reference sequence). CDR3 region: CASSFTRTANNSPLHF. CDR3 in DNA: TGTGCCAGCAGTTTTACAAGGACAGCCAATAATTCACCCCTCCACTTT.

The chain uses TRBV6-5 and TRBJ2-7, with D tentatively TRBD2 (6 bases). Trimming shortened V by 2 bases and J by 9 bases, and 11 bases separated the two germline ends. Germline V gene sequence: CDR1 MNHEY, CDR2 SVGAGI. The CDR3 is made up of 12 amino acids. The DNA of the CDR3 is TGTGCCAGCAGTTACATGGGAGGAGGGCAGTACTTC. Residues: CASSYMGGGQYF.

V usage is TRBV5-5 and J usage is TRBJ1-1; TRBD1 aligns across 7 bases. Germline V gives CDR1 SGHKS, CDR2 YYEKEE (reference sequence). V trimming: 3 bases; J trimming: 1 base; junction bases outside the gene matches: 12. The CDR3 sequence is 17 residues long. The CDR3: CASSSRQGGFGNTEAFF. Written as DNA, the CDR3 is TGTGCCAGCAGCTCGAGACAGGGCGGGTTTGGGAACACTGAAGCTTTCTTT.